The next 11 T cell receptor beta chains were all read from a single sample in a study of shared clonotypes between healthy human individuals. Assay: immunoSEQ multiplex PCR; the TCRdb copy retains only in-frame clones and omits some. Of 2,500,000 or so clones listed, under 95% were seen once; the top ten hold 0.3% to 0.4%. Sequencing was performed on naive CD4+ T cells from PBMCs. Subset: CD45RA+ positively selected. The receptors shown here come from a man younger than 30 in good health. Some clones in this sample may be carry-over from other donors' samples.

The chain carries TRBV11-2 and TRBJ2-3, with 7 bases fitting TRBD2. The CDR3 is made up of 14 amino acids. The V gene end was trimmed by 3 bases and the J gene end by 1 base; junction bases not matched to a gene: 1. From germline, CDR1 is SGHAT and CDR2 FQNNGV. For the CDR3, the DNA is TGTGCCAGCAGCTTGCTAGCGGGCACAGATACGCAGTATTTT. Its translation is CASSLLAGTDTQYF.

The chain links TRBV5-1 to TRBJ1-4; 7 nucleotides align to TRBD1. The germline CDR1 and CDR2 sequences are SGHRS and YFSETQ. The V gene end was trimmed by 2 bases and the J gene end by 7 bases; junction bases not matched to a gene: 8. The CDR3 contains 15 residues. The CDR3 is CASSLRDSRTEKLFF. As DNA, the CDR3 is TGCGCCAGCAGCTTACGGGACAGTCGCACTGAAAAACTGTTTTTT.

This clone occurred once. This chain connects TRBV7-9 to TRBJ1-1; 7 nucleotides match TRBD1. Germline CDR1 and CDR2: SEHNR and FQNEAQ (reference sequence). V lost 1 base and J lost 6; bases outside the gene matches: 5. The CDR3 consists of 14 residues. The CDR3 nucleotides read TGTGCCAGCAGCTTAGGACCCGGGACAGCTGAAGCTTTCTTT. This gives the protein CASSLGPGTAEAFF.

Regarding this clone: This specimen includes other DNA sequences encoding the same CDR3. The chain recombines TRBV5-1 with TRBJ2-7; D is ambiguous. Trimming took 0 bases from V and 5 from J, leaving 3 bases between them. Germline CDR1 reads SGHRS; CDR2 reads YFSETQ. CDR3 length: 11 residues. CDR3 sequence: CASSLGHEQYF. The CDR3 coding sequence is TGCGCCAGCAGCTTGGGACACGAGCAGTACTTC.

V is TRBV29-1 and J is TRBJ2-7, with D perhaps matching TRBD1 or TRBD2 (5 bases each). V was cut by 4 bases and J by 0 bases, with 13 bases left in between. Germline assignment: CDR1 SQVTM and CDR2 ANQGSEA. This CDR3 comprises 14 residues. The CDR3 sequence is CSVVKGPDSYEQYF. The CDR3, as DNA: TGCAGCGTTGTTAAGGGACCGGACTCCTACGAGCAGTACTTC.

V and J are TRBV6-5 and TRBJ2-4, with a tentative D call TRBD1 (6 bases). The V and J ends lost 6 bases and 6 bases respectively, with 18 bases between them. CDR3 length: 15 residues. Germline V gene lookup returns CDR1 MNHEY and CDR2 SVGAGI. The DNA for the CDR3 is TGTGCCAGCAGATTCTACCCGGGCAGGGGAAACATTCAGTACTTC. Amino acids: CASRFYPGRGNIQYF.

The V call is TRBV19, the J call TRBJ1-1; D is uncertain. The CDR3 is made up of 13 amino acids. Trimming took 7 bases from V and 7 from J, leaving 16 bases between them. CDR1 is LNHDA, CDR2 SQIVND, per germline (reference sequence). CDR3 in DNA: TGTGCCAGTACTCTAGGGCAAGGGTTTGAAGCTTTCTTT. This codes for CASTLGQGFEAFF.

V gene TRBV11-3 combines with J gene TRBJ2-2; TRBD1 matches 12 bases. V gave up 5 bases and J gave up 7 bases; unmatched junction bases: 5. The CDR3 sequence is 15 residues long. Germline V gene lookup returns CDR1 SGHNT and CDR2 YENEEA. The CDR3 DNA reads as TGTGCCAGCAGCGGGACAGGGGGCATAGGCGGGGAGCTGTTTTTT. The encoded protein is CASSGTGGIGGELFF. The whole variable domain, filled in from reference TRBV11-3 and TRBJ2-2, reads EAGVVQSPRYKIIEKKQPVAFWCNPISGHNTLYWYLQNLGQGPELLIRYENEEAVDDSQLPKDRFSAERLKGVDSTLKIQPAELGDSAVYLCASSGTGGIGGELFFGEGSRLTVL.

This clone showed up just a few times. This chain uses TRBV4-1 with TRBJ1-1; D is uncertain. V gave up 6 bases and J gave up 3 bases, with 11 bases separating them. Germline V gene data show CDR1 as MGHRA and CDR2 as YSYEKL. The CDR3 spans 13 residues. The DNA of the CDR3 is TGCGCCAGCAGTATTTACCCGGACACTGAAGCTTTCTTT. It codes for CASSIYPDTEAFF.

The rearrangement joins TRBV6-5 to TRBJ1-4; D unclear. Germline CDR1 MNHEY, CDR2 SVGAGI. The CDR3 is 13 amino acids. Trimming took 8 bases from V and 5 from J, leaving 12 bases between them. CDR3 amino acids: CASAQTTNEKLFF. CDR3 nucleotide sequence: TGTGCCAGCGCTCAGACCACAAATGAAAAACTGTTTTTT.

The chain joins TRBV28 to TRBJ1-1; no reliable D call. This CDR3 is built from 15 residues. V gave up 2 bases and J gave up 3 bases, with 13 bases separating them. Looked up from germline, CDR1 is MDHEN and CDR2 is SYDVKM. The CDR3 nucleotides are TGTGCCAGCAGTTTACCAAAAAAGCGACACACTGAAGCTTTCTTT. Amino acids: CASSLPKKRHTEAFF.